This T cell receptor (beta chain) was obtained from a study of graft-versus-host responses after intestinal transplantation. Whole-study findings and limits: Recipient bone marrow held GvH clones, some seen earlier in ileum or blood. Early declines in HvG clones that occurred post-transplant were associated with peak circulating GvH clone levels.

This table comes from immunoSEQ multiplex PCR, and its TCRdb copy is limited to in-frame clones, with some not included. This sample has about 70,000 clones, with nearly 90% found just once. With respect to this clone: Its antigen remains unknown.

The V segment lost 4 bases and the J segment 7 bases; nucleotides outside the gene matches: 17. Germline V gives CDR1 SEHNR, CDR2 FQNEAQ (reference sequence). The CDR3 spans 17 residues. This clonotype originated in a human donor who was the organ donor for an intestinal transplant. The rearrangement joins TRBV7-9 to TRBJ2-3, with 7 bases lining up with TRBD2. The sequencing used unstimulated CD8+ T cells sorted from spleen or lymph node cells, collected before transplant. As DNA, the CDR3 is TGTGCCAGCAGCTCCCAAAATGAGCGGGGATTAAGAAATACGCAGTATTTT. Its protein product is CASSSQNERGLRNTQYF. Using reference TRBV7-9 and TRBJ2-3 for the parts outside the CDR3, the full variable domain is DTGVSQNPRHKITKRGQNVTFRCDPISEHNRLYWYRQTLGQGPEFLTYFQNEAQLEKSRLLSDRFSAERPKGSFSTLEIQRTEQGDSAMYLCASSSQNERGLRNTQYFGPGTRLTVL.